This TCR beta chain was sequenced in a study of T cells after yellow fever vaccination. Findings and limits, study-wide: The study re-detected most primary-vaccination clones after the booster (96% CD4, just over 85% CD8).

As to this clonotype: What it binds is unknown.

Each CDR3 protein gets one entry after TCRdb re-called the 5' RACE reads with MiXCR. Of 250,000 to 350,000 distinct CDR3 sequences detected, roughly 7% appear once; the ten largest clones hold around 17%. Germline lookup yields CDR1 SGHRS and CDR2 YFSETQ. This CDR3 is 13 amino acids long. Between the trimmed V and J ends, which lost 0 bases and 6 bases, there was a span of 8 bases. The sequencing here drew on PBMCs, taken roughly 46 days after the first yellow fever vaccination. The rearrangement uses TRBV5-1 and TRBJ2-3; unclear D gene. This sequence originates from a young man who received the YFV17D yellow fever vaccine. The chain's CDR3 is CASSLGTEDTQYF. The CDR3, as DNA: TGCGCCAGCAGCTTGGGGACCGAGGATACGCAGTATTTT.